Presented here are 10 T cell receptor beta chains from one specimen sequenced in a study of T cell changes during pregnancy in multiple sclerosis. Assay: immunoSEQ multiplex PCR; the TCRdb copy retains only in-frame clones and omits some. The sample contains some 70,000 clones, roughly nine tenths of which appear only once. The material sequenced was CD4+ T cells from peripheral blood mononuclear cells, taken in the third trimester of pregnancy. The source of these receptors is a female donor in good health, enrolled as a control in a pregnancy study.

In this sample, this clone turned up once. The chain couples TRBV7-2 to TRBJ1-5, with a possible D match to TRBD1 (5 bases). V dropped 3 bases and J dropped 8 bases, with 11 bases sitting between them. Germline V CDR1 and CDR2: SGHTA, FQGNSA. The CDR3 has 13 residues. The CDR3 reads CASSLDTDEPQHF. As DNA, the CDR3 is TGTGCCAGCAGCTTGGACACTGATGAGCCCCAGCATTTT.

The gene calls are TRBV18 and TRBJ1-2; a weak D match, TRBD1 (5 bases). V was clipped by 6 bases and J by 0 bases, with 11 bases between them. The CDR3 is made up of 14 amino acids. The germline gives CDR1 KGHSH, CDR2 LQKENI. The CDR3 region is CASSSGGANYGYTF. The DNA for the CDR3 is TGTGCCAGCTCTTCGGGGGGAGCTAACTATGGCTACACCTTC. Full variable domain (missing parts from reference TRBV18 and TRBJ1-2): NAGVMQNPRHLVRRRGQEARLRCSPMKGHSHVYWYRQLPEEGLKFMVYLQKENIIDESGMPKERFSAEFPKEGPSILRIQQVVRGDSAAYFCASSSGGANYGYTFGSGTRLTVV.

This rearrangement joins TRBV11-3 to TRBJ2-7, with a weak D call TRBD2 (6 bases). The germline CDR1 and CDR2 sequences are SGHNT and YENEEA. This CDR3 is built from 16 residues. The V end lost 4 bases, the J end lost 2 bases, and 18 bases lay between the germline ends. The CDR3 region is CASSSRGRTLAYEQYF. CDR3 in DNA: TGTGCCAGCAGCTCCCGAGGGAGGACTCTTGCCTACGAGCAGTACTTC. The whole variable domain, remainder taken from reference TRBV11-3 and TRBJ2-7, is EAGVVQSPRYKIIEKKQPVAFWCNPISGHNTLYWYLQNLGQGPELLIRYENEEAVDDSQLPKDRFSAERLKGVDSTLKIQPAELGDSAVYLCASSSRGRTLAYEQYFGPGTRLTVT.

The chain uses TRBV19 and TRBJ2-7, with 11 bases that match TRBD1. Germline trimming cut 4 bases from V and 4 bases from J; bases unmatched to any gene: 6. Germline V CDR1 and CDR2: LNHDA, SQIVND (reference sequence). This CDR3 is 15 amino acids long. The CDR3 DNA sequence: TGTGCCAGTAGTAAAGGACAGGGGGCTTTGTACGAGCAGTACTTC. It codes for CASSKGQGALYEQYF.

This rearrangement joins TRBV5-1 to TRBJ2-7, with D perhaps TRBD1 (6 bases). Germline V gene sequence: CDR1 SGHRS, CDR2 YFSETQ. The CDR3 consists of 16 residues. Deletions cut 3 bases from V and 0 bases from J, with 16 bases between. The DNA for the CDR3 is TGCGCCAGCAGCTCCGGGACACGGCCTACCTCCTACGAGCAGTACTTC. Residues: CASSSGTRPTSYEQYF.

The chain has TRBV7-9 and TRBJ1-2; TRBD1 agrees at 8 bases. Per the germline V gene, CDR1 is SEHNR and CDR2 is FQNEAQ (reference sequence). The length of the CDR3 is 14 residues. Trimming at V came to 3 bases and at J to 8 bases, leaving 8 bases not matched to a gene. As DNA, the CDR3 is TGTGCCAGCAGCTTCGGCCTGGACAGGGAAGGCTACACCTTC. It translates to CASSFGLDREGYTF. Full variable domain (missing parts from reference TRBV7-9 and TRBJ1-2): DTGVSQNPRHKITKRGQNVTFRCDPISEHNRLYWYRQTLGQGPEFLTYFQNEAQLEKSRLLSDRFSAERPKGSFSTLEIQRTEQGDSAMYLCASSFGLDREGYTFGSGTRLTVV.

The rearrangement uses TRBV11-1 and TRBJ2-1; D uncertain. Trimming cost V 10 bases and J 0 bases, with 10 bases left between them. The CDR3 covers 13 residues. Germline assignment: CDR1 SGHAT and CDR2 FQDESV (reference sequence). Written as DNA, the CDR3 is TGTGCCACTTCCACAGACTCCTACAATGAGCAGTTCTTC. Translation: CATSTDSYNEQFF.

The sample holds a few counts of this clone. CDR3 in amino acids: CASSGQARNTEAFF. CDR3 sequence (DNA): TGTGCCAGCAGCGGACAGGCCCGGAACACTGAAGCTTTCTTT. V is TRBV5-5 and J is TRBJ1-1; TRBD1 aligns across 7 bases. Germline V gives CDR1 SGHKS, CDR2 YYEKEE (reference sequence). CDR3 length: 14 residues. Trimming cost V 4 bases and J 1 base; bases outside gene matches: 4.

This chain connects TRBV6-5 to TRBJ2-7; D perhaps matches TRBD2 (6 bases). The CDR3 is 15 amino acids. Germline CDR1 MNHEY, CDR2 SVGAGI. V lost 6 bases, J lost 0 bases, and 15 bases lay in between. The CDR3 here is CASSTGGRSSYEQYF. The CDR3, as DNA: TGTGCCAGCAGCACCGGAGGGAGGAGCTCCTACGAGCAGTACTTC.

The V call is TRBV27, the J call TRBJ2-7; 7 bases line up with TRBD1. V lost 2 bases and J lost 3; bases outside the gene matches: 7. The CDR3 is made up of 15 amino acids. The germline V gene has CDR1 MNHEY and CDR2 SMNVEV (reference sequence). The CDR3 sequence is CASSLGAGGDYEQYF. In DNA form, the CDR3 reads TGTGCCAGCAGTTTAGGGGCAGGGGGAGACTACGAGCAGTACTTC.